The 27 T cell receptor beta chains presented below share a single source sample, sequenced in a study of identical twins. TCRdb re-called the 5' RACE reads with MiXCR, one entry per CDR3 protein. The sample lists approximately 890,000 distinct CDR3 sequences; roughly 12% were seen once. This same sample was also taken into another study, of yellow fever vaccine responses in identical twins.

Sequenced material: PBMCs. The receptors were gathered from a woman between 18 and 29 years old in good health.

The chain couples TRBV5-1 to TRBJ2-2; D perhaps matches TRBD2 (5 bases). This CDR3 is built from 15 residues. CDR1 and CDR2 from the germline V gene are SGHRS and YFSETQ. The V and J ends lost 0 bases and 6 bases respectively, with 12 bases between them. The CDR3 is CASSLDELGAGELFF. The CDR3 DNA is TGCGCCAGCAGCTTGGACGAATTGGGAGCCGGGGAGCTGTTTTTT.

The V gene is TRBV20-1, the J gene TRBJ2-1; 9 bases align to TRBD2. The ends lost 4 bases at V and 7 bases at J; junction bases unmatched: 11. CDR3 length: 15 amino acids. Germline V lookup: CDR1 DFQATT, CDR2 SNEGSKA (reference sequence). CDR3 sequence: CSAIPGAGGQNEQFF. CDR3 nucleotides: TGCAGTGCTATCCCGGGGGCGGGGGGGCAGAATGAGCAGTTCTTC.

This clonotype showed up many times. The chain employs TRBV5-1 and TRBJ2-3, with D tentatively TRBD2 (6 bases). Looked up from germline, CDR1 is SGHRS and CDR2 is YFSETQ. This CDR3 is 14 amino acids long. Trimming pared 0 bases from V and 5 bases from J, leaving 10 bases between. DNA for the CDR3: TGCGCCAGCAGCTTGGGATGGGGAGGAGATACGCAGTATTTT. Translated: CASSLGWGGDTQYF.

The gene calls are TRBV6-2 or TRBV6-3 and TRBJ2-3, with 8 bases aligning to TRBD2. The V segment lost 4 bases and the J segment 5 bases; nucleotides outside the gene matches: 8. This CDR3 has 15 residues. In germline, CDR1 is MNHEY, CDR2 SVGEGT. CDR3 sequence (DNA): TGTGCCAGCAGTTCCGGCGGGGGGCCCGGAGATACGCAGTATTTT. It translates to CASSSGGGPGDTQYF.

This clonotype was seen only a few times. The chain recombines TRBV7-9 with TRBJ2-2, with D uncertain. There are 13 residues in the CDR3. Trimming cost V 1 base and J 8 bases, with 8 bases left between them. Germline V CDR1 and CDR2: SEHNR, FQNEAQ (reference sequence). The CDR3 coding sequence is TGTGCCAGCAGCTTAGTGGAGTCTGGGGAGCTGTTTTTT. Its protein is CASSLVESGELFF.

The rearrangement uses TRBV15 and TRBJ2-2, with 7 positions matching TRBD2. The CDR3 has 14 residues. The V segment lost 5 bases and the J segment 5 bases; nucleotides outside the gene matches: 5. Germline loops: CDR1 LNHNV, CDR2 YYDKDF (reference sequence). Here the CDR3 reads CATSGGGGTGELFF. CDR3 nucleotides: TGTGCCACCAGCGGGGGGGGAGGGACCGGGGAGCTGTTTTTT.

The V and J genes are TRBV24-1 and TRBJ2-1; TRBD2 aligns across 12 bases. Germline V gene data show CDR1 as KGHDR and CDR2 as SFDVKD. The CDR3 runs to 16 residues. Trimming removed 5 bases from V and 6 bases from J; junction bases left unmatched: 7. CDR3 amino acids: CATSALAGGRINEQFF. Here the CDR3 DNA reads TGTGCCACCAGTGCACTAGCGGGAGGCAGGATCAATGAGCAGTTCTTC.

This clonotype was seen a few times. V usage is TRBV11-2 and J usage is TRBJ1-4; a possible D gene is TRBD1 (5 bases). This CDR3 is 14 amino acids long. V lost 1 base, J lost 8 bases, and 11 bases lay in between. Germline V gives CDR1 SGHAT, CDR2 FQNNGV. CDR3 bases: TGTGCCAGCAGCTTAGTTGGACCAGGGGAAAAACTGTTTTTT. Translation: CASSLVGPGEKLFF.

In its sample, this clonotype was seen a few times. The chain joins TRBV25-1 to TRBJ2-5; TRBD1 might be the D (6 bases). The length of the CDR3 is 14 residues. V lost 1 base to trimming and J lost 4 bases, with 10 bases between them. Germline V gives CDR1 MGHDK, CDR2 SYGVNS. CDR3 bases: TGTGCCAGCAGTGAATGGGGGCCTCGAGAGACCCAGTACTTC. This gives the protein CASSEWGPRETQYF.

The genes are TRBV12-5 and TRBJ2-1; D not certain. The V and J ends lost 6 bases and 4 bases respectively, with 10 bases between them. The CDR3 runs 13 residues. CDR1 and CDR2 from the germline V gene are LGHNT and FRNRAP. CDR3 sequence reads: CASGPLGYNEQFF. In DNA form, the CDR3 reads TGTGCTAGTGGACCCCTAGGATACAATGAGCAGTTCTTC. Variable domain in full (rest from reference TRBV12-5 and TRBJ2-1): DARVTQTPRHKVTEMGQEVTMRCQPILGHNTVFWYRQTMMQGLELLAYFRNRAPLDDSGMPKDRFSAEMPDATLATLKIQPSEPRDSAVYFCASGPLGYNEQFFGPGTRLTVL.

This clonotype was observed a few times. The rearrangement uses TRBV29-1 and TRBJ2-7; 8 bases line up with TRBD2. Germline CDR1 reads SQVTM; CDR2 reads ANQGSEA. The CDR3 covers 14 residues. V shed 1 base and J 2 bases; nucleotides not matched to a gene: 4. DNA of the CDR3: TGCAGCGTTGAAGCGTCTAGCGGGCCCTACGAGCAGTACTTC. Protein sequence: CSVEASSGPYEQYF.

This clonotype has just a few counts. The CDR3 DNA is TGTGCCAGTCACAGGGGGGACAGGGCGTACGAGCAGTACTTC. It yields the protein CASHRGDRAYEQYF. V usage is TRBV19 and J usage is TRBJ2-7, with 9 bases fitting TRBD1. Per germline, CDR1 LNHDA and CDR2 SQIVND (reference sequence). This CDR3 is 14 amino acids long. Germline trimming cut 8 bases from V and 4 bases from J; bases unmatched to any gene: 9. Filled out from reference TRBV19 and TRBJ2-7, the complete variable domain reads DGGITQSPKYLFRKEGQNVTLSCEQNLNHDAMYWYRQDPGQGLRLIYYSQIVNDFQKGDIAEGYSVSREKKESFPLTVTSAQKNPTAFYLCASHRGDRAYEQYFGPGTRLTVT.

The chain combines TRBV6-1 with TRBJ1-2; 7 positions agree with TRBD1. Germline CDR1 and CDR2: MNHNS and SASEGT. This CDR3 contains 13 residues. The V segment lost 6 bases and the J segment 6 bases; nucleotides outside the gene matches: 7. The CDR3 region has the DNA TGTGCCAGCAGCCCCGGGACAGAGAATGGCTACACCTTC. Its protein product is CASSPGTENGYTF.

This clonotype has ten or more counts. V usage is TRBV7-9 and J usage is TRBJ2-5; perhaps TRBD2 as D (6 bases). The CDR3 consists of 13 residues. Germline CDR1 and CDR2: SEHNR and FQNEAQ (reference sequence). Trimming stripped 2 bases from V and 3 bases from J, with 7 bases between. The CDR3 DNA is TGTGCCAGCAGCTTACCGGGAGAAGAGACCCAGTACTTC. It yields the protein CASSLPGEETQYF.

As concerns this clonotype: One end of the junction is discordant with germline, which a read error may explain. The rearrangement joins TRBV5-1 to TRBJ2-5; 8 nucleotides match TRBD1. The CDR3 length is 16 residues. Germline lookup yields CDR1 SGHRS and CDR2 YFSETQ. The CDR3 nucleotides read TGCACCAGCAGTCCTGGGGTCGGACAGGGCCAAGAGACCCAGTACTTC. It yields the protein CTSSPGVGQGQETQYF. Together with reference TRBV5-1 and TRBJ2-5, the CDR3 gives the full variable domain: KAGVTQTPRYLIKTRGQQVTLSCSPISGHRSVSWYQQTPGQGLQFLFEYFSETQRNKGNFPGRFSGRQFSNSRSEMNVSTLELGDSALYLCTSSPGVGQGQETQYFGPGTRLLVL.

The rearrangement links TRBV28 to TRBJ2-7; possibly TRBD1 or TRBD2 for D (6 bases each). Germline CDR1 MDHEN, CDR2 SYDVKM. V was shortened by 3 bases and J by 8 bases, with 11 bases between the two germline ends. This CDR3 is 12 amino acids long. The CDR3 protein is CASSLGAGKQYV. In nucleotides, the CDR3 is TGTGCCAGCAGTTTGGGGGCGGGAAAGCAGTACGTC.

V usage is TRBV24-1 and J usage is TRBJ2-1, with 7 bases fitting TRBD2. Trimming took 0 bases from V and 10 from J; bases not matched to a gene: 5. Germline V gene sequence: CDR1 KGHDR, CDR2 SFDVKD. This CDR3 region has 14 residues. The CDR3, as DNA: TGTGCCACCAGTGATTTGGTCGGGAGGCACGAGCAGTTCTTC. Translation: CATSDLVGRHEQFF.

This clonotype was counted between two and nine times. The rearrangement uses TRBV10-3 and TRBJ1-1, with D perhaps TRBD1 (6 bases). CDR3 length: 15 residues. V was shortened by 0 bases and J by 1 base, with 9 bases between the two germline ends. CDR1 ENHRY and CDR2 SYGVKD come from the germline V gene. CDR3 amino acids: CAISESGRGNTEAFF. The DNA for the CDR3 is TGTGCCATCAGTGAGTCGGGCAGGGGGAACACTGAAGCTTTCTTT.

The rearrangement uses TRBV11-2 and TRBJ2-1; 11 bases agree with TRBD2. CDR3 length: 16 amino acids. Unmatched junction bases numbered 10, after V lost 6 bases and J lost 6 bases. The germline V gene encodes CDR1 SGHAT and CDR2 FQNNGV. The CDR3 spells CASRKGLAGGPNEQFF. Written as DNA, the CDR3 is TGTGCCAGCAGGAAAGGGCTAGCGGGGGGTCCCAATGAGCAGTTCTTC. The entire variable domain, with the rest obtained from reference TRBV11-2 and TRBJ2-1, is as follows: EAGVAQSPRYKIIEKRQSVAFWCNPISGHATLYWYQQILGQGPKLLIQFQNNGVVDDSQLPKDRFSAERLKGVDSTLKIQPAKLEDSAVYLCASRKGLAGGPNEQFFGPGTRLTVL.

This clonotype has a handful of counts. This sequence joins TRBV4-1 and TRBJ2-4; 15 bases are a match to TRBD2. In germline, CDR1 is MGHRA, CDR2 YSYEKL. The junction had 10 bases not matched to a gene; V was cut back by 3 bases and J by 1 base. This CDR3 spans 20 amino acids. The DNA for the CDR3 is TGCGCCAGCAGCCACACACCGGGACTAGCGGGGGGCCTCGCCAAAAACATTCAGTACTTC. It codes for CASSHTPGLAGGLAKNIQYF.

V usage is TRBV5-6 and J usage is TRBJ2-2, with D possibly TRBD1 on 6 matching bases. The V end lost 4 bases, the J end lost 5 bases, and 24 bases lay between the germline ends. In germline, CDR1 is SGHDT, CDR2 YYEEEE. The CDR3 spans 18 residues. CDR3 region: CASSPLLVRQGWTGELFF. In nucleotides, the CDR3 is TGTGCCAGCAGCCCCCTGTTGGTACGGCAGGGGTGGACCGGGGAGCTGTTTTTT. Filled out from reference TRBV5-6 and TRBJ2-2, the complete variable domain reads DAGVTQSPTHLIKTRGQQVTLRCSPKSGHDTVSWYQQALGQGPQFIFQYYEEEERQRGNFPDRFSGHQFPNYSSELNVNALLLGDSALYLCASSPLLVRQGWTGELFFGEGSRLTVL.

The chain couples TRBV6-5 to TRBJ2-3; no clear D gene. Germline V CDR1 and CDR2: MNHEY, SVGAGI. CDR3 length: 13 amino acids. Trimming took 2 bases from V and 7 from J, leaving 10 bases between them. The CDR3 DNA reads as TGTGCCAGCAGTTACAACCCCGTACATACGCAGTATTTT. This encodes CASSYNPVHTQYF.

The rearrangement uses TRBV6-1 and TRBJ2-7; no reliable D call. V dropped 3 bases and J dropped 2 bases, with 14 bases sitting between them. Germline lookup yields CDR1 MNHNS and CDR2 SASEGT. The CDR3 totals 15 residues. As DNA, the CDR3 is TGTGCCAGCAGTGAGGGCCAGGTCAGCACCTACGAGCAGTACTTC. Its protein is CASSEGQVSTYEQYF.

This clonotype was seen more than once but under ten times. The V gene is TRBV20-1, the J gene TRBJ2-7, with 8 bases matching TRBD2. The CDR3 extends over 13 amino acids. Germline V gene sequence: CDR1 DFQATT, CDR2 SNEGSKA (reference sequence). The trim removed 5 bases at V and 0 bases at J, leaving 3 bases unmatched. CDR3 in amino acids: CSAGREVSYEQYF. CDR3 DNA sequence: TGCAGTGCTGGGCGGGAGGTCTCCTACGAGCAGTACTTC.

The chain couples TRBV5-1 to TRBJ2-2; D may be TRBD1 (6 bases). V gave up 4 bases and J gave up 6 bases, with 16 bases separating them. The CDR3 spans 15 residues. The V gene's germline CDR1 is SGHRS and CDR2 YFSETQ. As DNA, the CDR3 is TGCGCCAGCAGCCAAGTACAGGGTCGGGCCGGGGAGCTGTTTTTT. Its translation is CASSQVQGRAGELFF.

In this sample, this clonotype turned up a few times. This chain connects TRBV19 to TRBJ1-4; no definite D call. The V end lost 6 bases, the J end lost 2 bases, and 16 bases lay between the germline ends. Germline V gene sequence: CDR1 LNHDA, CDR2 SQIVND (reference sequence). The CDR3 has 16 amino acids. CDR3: CASRPGDGDTNEKLFF. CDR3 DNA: TGTGCCAGTAGACCGGGAGACGGGGATACTAATGAAAAACTGTTTTTT.

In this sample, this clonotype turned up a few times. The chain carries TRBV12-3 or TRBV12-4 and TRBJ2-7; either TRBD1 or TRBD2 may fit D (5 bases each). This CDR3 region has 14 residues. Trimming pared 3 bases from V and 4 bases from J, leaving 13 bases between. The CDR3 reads CASSLGQDLYEQYF. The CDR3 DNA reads TGTGCCAGCAGTTTGGGGCAGGACTTATACGAGCAGTACTTC.